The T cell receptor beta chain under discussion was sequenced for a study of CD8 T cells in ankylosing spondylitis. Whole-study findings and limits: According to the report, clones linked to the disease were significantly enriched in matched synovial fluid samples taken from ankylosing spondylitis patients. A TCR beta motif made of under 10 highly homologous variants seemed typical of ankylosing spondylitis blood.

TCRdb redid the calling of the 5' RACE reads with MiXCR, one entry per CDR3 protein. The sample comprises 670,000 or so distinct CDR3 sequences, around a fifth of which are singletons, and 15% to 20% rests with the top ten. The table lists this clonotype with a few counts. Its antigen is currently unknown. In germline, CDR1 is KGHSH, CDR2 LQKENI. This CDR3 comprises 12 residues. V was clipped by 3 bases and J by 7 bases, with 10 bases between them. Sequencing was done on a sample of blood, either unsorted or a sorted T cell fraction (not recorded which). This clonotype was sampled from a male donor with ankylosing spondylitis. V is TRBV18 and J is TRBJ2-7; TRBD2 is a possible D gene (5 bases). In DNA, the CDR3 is TGTGCCAGCTCACCTTATGGCGGGGAGCAGTACTTC. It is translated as CASSPYGGEQYF.